A single sample gave rise to the 8 T cell receptor beta chains below, sequenced in a study of T cells in Graves' hyperthyroidism and ophthalmopathy. The investigators amplified TCR beta CDR3 regions from RNA transcripts. Researchers ran a first-round RT-PCR on the TCR CDR3 using the HTBI primer set. One entry per CDR3 protein results from TCRdb running MiXCR on the multiplex PCR reads. The sample includes 300,000 to 400,000 distinct CDR3 sequences, 21% of them seen just once. Sequences were obtained from blood. The receptors were gathered from a woman in her fifties or sixties with Graves' hyperthyroidism.

There are a few counts of this clonotype. The CDR3 reads CSVEDLLSYNEQFF. The CDR3 DNA reads as TGCAGCGTTGAAGATCTACTTTCCTACAATGAGCAGTTCTTC. The genes are TRBV29-1 and TRBJ2-1, with D unresolved. The CDR3 runs to 14 residues. Germline values: CDR1 SQVTM, CDR2 ANQGSEA. V gave up 0 bases and J gave up 1 base, with 7 bases separating them.

This clonotype showed up just a few times. V is TRBV20-1 and J is TRBJ2-7, with 9 bases that match TRBD1. Germline trimming cut 5 bases from V and 7 bases from J; bases unmatched to any gene: 3. Germline V gives CDR1 DFQATT, CDR2 SNEGSKA (reference sequence). The CDR3 has 11 amino acids. CDR3 nucleotides: TGCAGTGCTGGGACAGGGCGGGAGCAGTACTTC. It is translated as CSAGTGREQYF.

In its sample, this clonotype was seen many times. This chain connects TRBV5-1 to TRBJ2-7; TRBD1 matches at 8 bases. Germline V gives CDR1 SGHRS, CDR2 YFSETQ. V shed 4 bases and J 6 bases; nucleotides not matched to a gene: 9. CDR3 length: 14 residues. The CDR3 loop is CASSNTGTGTEQYF. The CDR3 nucleotides read TGCGCCAGCAGCAATACCGGGACAGGAACCGAGCAGTACTTC.

This rearrangement joins TRBV7-9 to TRBJ2-3; D may be TRBD1 (6 bases). This CDR3 contains 16 residues. V was trimmed by 3 bases and J by 3 bases, leaving 16 bases between them. CDR1 is SEHNR and CDR2 is FQNEAQ in the germline V gene (reference sequence). CDR3 sequence: CASSFPYGGGTDTQYF. DNA of the CDR3: TGTGCCAGCAGCTTCCCCTATGGGGGCGGTACAGATACGCAGTATTTT.

This clonotype was seen repeatedly, ten times or more. This sequence joins TRBV20-1 and TRBJ2-3, with a weak D call TRBD2 (5 bases). V shed 0 bases and J shed 6 bases, with 19 bases lying between them. Germline CDR1 reads DFQATT; CDR2 reads SNEGSKA (reference sequence). This CDR3 is built from 16 residues. CDR3 amino acids: CSARDPQRARGDTQYF. CDR3 nucleotide sequence: TGCAGTGCTAGAGATCCCCAAAGGGCCCGCGGGGATACGCAGTATTTT.

This clonotype was seen at least ten times. This chain uses TRBV5-4 with TRBJ2-7; D may be TRBD2 (6 bases). Trimming took 2 bases from V and 7 from J, leaving 13 bases between them. The CDR3 totals 13 residues. CDR1 is SGHNT and CDR2 is YYREEE in the germline V gene (reference sequence). CDR3 sequence: CASSFRDFGEQYF. CDR3 sequence (DNA): TGTGCCAGCAGCTTCCGGGACTTTGGGGAGCAGTACTTC.

In its sample, this clonotype was seen many times. The chain carries TRBV7-8 and TRBJ2-3, with 14 bases that match TRBD2. V lost 7 bases and J lost 6; bases outside the gene matches: 15. CDR3 length: 18 amino acids. Germline V gives CDR1 SGHVS, CDR2 FQNEAQ. The CDR3 protein is CASTFSQGLAGAGDTQYF. CDR3 coding DNA: TGTGCCAGCACCTTTAGCCAGGGACTAGCGGGAGCCGGGGATACGCAGTATTTT.

Only a few counts were recorded for this clonotype. Mismatch with germline at one junction end may stem from a read error. The V and J genes are TRBV19 and TRBJ2-7, with 7 nucleotides matching TRBD1. CDR3 length: 14 amino acids. The germline V gene has CDR1 LNHDA and CDR2 SQIVND (reference sequence). The CDR3 DNA is TGTGCCACCCGATCTCAGGGGGTCACCTACGAACAGTACTTC. This encodes CATRSQGVTYEQYF.